This T cell receptor (beta chain) was documented in a study of control samples from healthy donors and cancer patients. Data came from immunoSEQ multiplex PCR; TCRdb stores just in-frame clones and leaves some out. The profile shows some 210,000 clones, around 90% of them singletons. The origin of this receptor is a man aged 25-40 years in good health. Sequencing input: blood.

The CDR3: CASSLIEGHNEQFF. Written as DNA, the CDR3 is TGCGCCAGCAGCTTGATCGAGGGCCACAATGAGCAGTTCTTC. The chain has TRBV5-1 and TRBJ2-1; D is perhaps TRBD2 (5 bases). Germline V gene data show CDR1 as SGHRS and CDR2 as YFSETQ. Deletions cut 1 base from V and 5 bases from J, with 10 bases between. CDR3 length: 14 amino acids.